Listed below are T cell receptor beta chains from one sample, sequenced in a study of blood T cell repertoires in COVID-19. TCRdb's table, derived via immunoSEQ multiplex PCR, lists solely in-frame clones and lacks some. The table includes fewer than 35,000 clones, roughly 87% detected once. The sequencing sample was made of peripheral blood. Receptors originate from a man at least 80 years old with acute or convalescent COVID-19. Both conserved end residues are part of each CDR3. A D gene is named only where the DNA matches it firmly.

DNA: TGTGCCAGCCGGACAGCAACTAATGAAAAACTGTTTTTT
CDR3: CASRTATNEKLFF
V: TRBV28
D: .
J: TRBJ1-4

DNA: TGTGCCAGCAGTTACCGCGGAGGTGGAAACACCATATATTTT
CDR3: CASSYRGGGNTIYF
V: TRBV6-5
D: .
J: TRBJ1-3

DNA: TGTGCCTGGAGTGCCGGGGCCTACGAGCAGTACTTC
CDR3: CAWSAGAYEQYF
V: TRBV30
D: .
J: TRBJ2-7

DNA: TGTGCCAGCAGCGTGCGGACAGTGAATTATCAGCCCCAGCATTTT
CDR3: CASSVRTVNYQPQHF
V: TRBV21-1
D: .
J: TRBJ1-5

DNA: TGTGCCAGCACGGTTAACTATGGCTACACCTTC
CDR3: CASTVNYGYTF
V: TRBV2
D: .
J: TRBJ1-2

DNA: TGCGCCAGCAGCGGGGGGACTAGCGGGCCTACCTACGAGCAGTACTTC
CDR3: CASSGGTSGPTYEQYF
V: TRBV5-1
D: TRBD2
J: TRBJ2-7

DNA: TGTGCCAGCAGCTACCCAGGGGGCTTAGATGAAAAACTGTTTTTT
CDR3: CASSYPGGLDEKLFF
V: TRBV5-5
D: TRBD1
J: TRBJ1-4

DNA: TGTGCCAGCAGTTCGAGCGGGACGGCATACAATGAGCAGTTCTTC
CDR3: CASSSSGTAYNEQFF
V: TRBV28
D: TRBD2
J: TRBJ2-1

DNA: TGTGCCAGCAGCTTCAAGGTAGAAGGCAGGCTAAGCACAGATACGCAGTATTTT
CDR3: CASSFKVEGRLSTDTQYF
V: TRBV7-8
D: .
J: TRBJ2-3

DNA: TGTGCCAGTAGTCCCAGCAGGGGAAATGAAAAACTGTTTTTT
CDR3: CASSPSRGNEKLFF
V: TRBV19
D: .
J: TRBJ1-4

DNA: TGCGCCAGCAGCTCAGGGGTCACCGGGGAGCTGTTTTTT
CDR3: CASSSGVTGELFF
V: TRBV5-1
D: .
J: TRBJ2-2

DNA: TGTGCCAGCAGTGAGGGAGTCGGGTACAATGAGCAGTTCTTC
CDR3: CASSEGVGYNEQFF
V: TRBV2
D: .
J: TRBJ2-1

DNA: TGTGCCAGCAGCTTAGATCCCGGGACTCCTAGCTCCTACGAGCAGTACTTC
CDR3: CASSLDPGTPSSYEQYF
V: TRBV11-2
D: .
J: TRBJ2-7

DNA: TGCGCCAGCAGCCAACGGCCGGTGGGTGGCAGCGAGGAGAGCTACGAGCAGTACTTC
CDR3: CASSQRPVGGSEESYEQYF
V: TRBV4-1
D: .
J: TRBJ2-7

DNA: TGCGCCAGCAGCTTAGGGGCAACCCCAGCCTACAATGAGCAGTTCTTC
CDR3: CASSLGATPAYNEQFF
V: TRBV5-1
D: .
J: TRBJ2-1

DNA: TGTGCCAGCAGCTTGCAGGGAACGAACACTGAAGCTTTCTTT
CDR3: CASSLQGTNTEAFF
V: TRBV5-6
D: .
J: TRBJ1-1

DNA: TGTGCCAGCTCACCGCGCGCTGGGAGTAATGAAAAACTGTTTTTT
CDR3: CASSPRAGSNEKLFF
V: TRBV18
D: .
J: TRBJ1-4

DNA: TGTGCCAGTAGTCCGCAAACAGGGATTGGGCAGCCCCAGCATTTT
CDR3: CASSPQTGIGQPQHF
V: TRBV19
D: .
J: TRBJ1-5

DNA: TGTGCCTGGAGTGACCCATACGAGATGAACACTGAAGCTTTCTTT
CDR3: CAWSDPYEMNTEAFF
V: TRBV30
D: .
J: TRBJ1-1

DNA: TGTGCCAGCAGTCCGGGACAGGGCCCCTACGAGCAGTACTTC
CDR3: CASSPGQGPYEQYF
V: TRBV16
D: TRBD1
J: TRBJ2-7